The 9 T cell receptor beta chains below were found in one sample sequenced in a study of shared clonotypes between healthy human individuals. Libraries were prepared by immunoSEQ multiplex PCR; TCRdb keeps only in-frame clonotypes and omits some of them. The table lists about half a million clones, 78% of them singletons, with 12% in the top ten. The sample consisted of PBMCs. These receptors originate from a middle-aged woman in good health. Some clones in this sample may be carry-over from other donors' samples.

This clone has more than one count but fewer than ten. The chain uses TRBV11-3 and TRBJ1-1, with TRBD1 identical over 8 bases. Germline V gene lookup returns CDR1 SGHNT and CDR2 YENEEA. Trimming at V came to 3 bases and at J to 5 bases, leaving 2 bases not matched to a gene. The CDR3 has 13 residues. The CDR3 sequence is CASSFTGGTEAFF. CDR3 coding DNA: TGTGCCAGCAGCTTTACAGGGGGAACTGAAGCTTTCTTT.

CDR3 protein: CASRTGETNSPLHF. DNA of the CDR3: TGTGCCAGCAGGACAGGGGAAACGAATTCACCCCTCCACTTT. V usage is TRBV28 and J usage is TRBJ1-6; the match to TRBD1 covers 8 bases. Trimming removed 6 bases from V and 7 bases from J; junction bases left unmatched: 5. CDR3 length: 14 residues. Germline CDR1 and CDR2: MDHEN and SYDVKM.

As regards this clone: A far larger clone is off by one base, so a read error is likely. The CDR3 end shows no conserved phenylalanine or tryptophan, and so a read error is likely. The chain uses TRBV6-1 and TRBJ1-2; D is perhaps TRBD1 (5 bases). This CDR3 is 13 amino acids long. Trimming stripped 2 bases from V and 4 bases from J, with 8 bases between. The germline gives CDR1 MNHNS, CDR2 SASEGT. CDR3 sequence (DNA): TGTGCCAGCAGTGAACAGGGTATCTATGGCTACACCCTC. As protein: CASSEQGIYGYTL.

The chain couples TRBV11-2 to TRBJ2-7; 7 bases map to TRBD1. The CDR3 extends over 15 amino acids. V shed 2 bases and J 0 bases; nucleotides not matched to a gene: 4. Germline assignment: CDR1 SGHAT and CDR2 FQNNGV. The CDR3 sequence: CASSLSPGGSYEQYF. CDR3 nucleotide sequence: TGTGCCAGCAGCTTAAGTCCAGGGGGCTCCTACGAGCAGTACTTC. Looking up the rest from reference TRBV11-2 and TRBJ2-7 gives the full variable domain: EAGVAQSPRYKIIEKRQSVAFWCNPISGHATLYWYQQILGQGPKLLIQFQNNGVVDDSQLPKDRFSAERLKGVDSTLKIQPAKLEDSAVYLCASSLSPGGSYEQYFGPGTRLTVT.

The rearrangement links TRBV5-4 to TRBJ2-7, with a weak D call TRBD1 (6 bases). Deletions cut 7 bases from V and 4 bases from J, with 15 bases between. Germline V lookup: CDR1 SGHNT, CDR2 YYREEE (reference sequence). The CDR3 runs 13 residues. CDR3 sequence (DNA): TGTGCCAGCTCAACCGGGACAAATTACGAGCAGTACTTC. Its protein is CASSTGTNYEQYF.

The chain couples TRBV18 to TRBJ2-5; weak D call: TRBD2 (6 bases). Trimming took off 5 bases at V and 2 bases at J, with 9 bases between the two ends. There are 13 residues in the CDR3. Per the germline V gene, CDR1 is KGHSH and CDR2 is LQKENI. The CDR3 protein is CASSSGVQETQYF. CDR3 DNA sequence: TGTGCCAGCTCATCGGGAGTACAAGAGACCCAGTACTTC.

This clone showed up just once. This sequence joins TRBV6-5 and TRBJ2-7; 10 positions match TRBD2. The CDR3 has 14 amino acids. With 6 bases clipped from V and 2 bases from J, the junction kept 4 bases outside the gene matches. The germline V gene encodes CDR1 MNHEY and CDR2 SVGAGI. CDR3 sequence: CASSPSGSTYEQYF. CDR3 DNA sequence: TGTGCCAGCAGCCCTAGCGGGAGTACCTACGAGCAGTACTTC.

The table lists this clone with a count of one. The V and J genes are TRBV7-2 and TRBJ2-7; D possibly corresponds to TRBD1 (6 bases). The germline V gene has CDR1 SGHTA and CDR2 FQGNSA. V lost 5 bases and J lost 6, with 17 bases in between. The CDR3 is 14 amino acids. For the CDR3, the DNA is TGTGCCAGCAGCCAACAGGGTCCCTTCAGCGAGCAGTACTTC. Translating gives CASSQQGPFSEQYF.

This clone appeared many times. This sample also contains other DNA sequences that code for the same CDR3. The genes are TRBV6-4 and TRBJ1-5; no clear D. The CDR3 consists of 13 residues. Trimming stripped 3 bases from V and 4 bases from J, with 7 bases between. CDR1 MRHNA and CDR2 SNTAGT come from the germline V gene. The CDR3 loop is CASSEDLNQPQHF. In DNA form, the CDR3 reads TGTGCCAGCAGTGAGGATCTAAATCAGCCCCAGCATTTT.